The T cell receptor beta chain described here comes from a study of shared clonotypes between healthy human individuals. Study-wide results and limits: Researchers sampled blood only, noting tissue repertoires likely differ.

Trimming took 6 bases from V and 1 from J, leaving 16 bases between them. Germline-derived CDR1 and CDR2 are MNHNS and SASEGT. The CDR3 runs 15 residues. Pooled CD45RO+ cells and CCR7-negative CD45RA+ TemRA cells made up CD8 memory. The deep-level immunoSEQ assay was used. TCRdb's copy holds only in-frame clones and misses some; the assay was immunoSEQ multiplex PCR. In the table there are about 380,000 clones, about 96% of which are singletons. The count of this clone is one. No antigen is known for it. This TCR was sampled from a man aged 25 to 40 in good health. The chain carries TRBV6-1 and TRBJ2-7; D unresolved. The sequencing sample was made of memory CD8+ T cells sorted from blood. Subset here: CD45RO+ cells pooled with CCR7-negative TemRA cells. The DNA of the CDR3 is TGTGCCAGCAGACAACCCGGGCCGGCTTCCTACGAGCAGTACTTC. Amino acid sequence: CASRQPGPASYEQYF.